The entry below gives a single T cell receptor beta chain sequence along with its context. What antigen it recognizes has not been identified. Qualities for individual bases were not recorded, and no much larger clone is one base off. The immunoSEQ Assay, a bias-controlled multiplex PCR, was used to amplify TCRbeta CDR3 regions from genomic DNA. The original pipeline was this. The number of nucleated cells in each sample was estimated from the amplification of reference gene primers within the assay. Sequence reads were collapsed and filtered to measure the absolute abundance of every unique TCRbeta CDR3 rearrangement. For each sample, productive Simpson clonality was calculated as the square root of Simpson's diversity index over productive rearrangements. The source is immuneACCESS, and TCRdb retained only in-frame sequences with V and J called. Part of the clones is not carried over; for the studies checked, unresolved V genes explain less than half of this, and the remainder is unexplained. V and J calls plus clone size are reproduced from that table; the DNA served to infer D and trimming. In all, the sample holds roughly 70,000 clones, and approximately 90% of those were seen once. The ten largest clonotypes hold around 6.7% of the sample.

This sample is drawn from a study of blood T cell repertoires in COVID-19 (dated by TCRdb to 2019 to 2021). Regarding the complete study: Collaborator samples came from the United States, Italy and Spain and covered acute and convalescent phases of COVID-19. The prospective study material was composed of cDNA or gDNA derived from T cells, B-cell-depleted T cells, or PBMCs. Deeply sampled blood TCRbeta repertoires from subjects exposed to, actively infected with, or recovered from COVID-19 were included in the dataset. The repertoires were released in a freely available public database intended as a resource for research on the immune response to SARS-CoV-2. The samples were drawn from the first 160 participants of the ongoing ImmuneRACE study and from 950 to 1,500 subjects provided by 6 global collaborators. A de-identified subject ID, COVID-19 status, age in years and sex were almost always included in the sample metadata. HLA class I and class II types, where available, came from metadata supplied by the sample provider rather than from assay-based typing.

CDR1 and CDR2 are drawn from the germline V gene: ENHRY, SYGVKD. The V end loses 2 bases and the J end loses 4 bases, and a stretch of 12 bases separates them. The CDR3 starts with the cysteine, ends with the phenylalanine, and has 15 residues. Solely the CDR3 DNA is kept, with 45 bases framed from the first base. Whole blood was collected in K2EDTA tubes by collaborating institutions according to the institutions' own protocols. For TCRbeta analysis, collaborators shipped samples in one of three forms: frozen whole blood, isolated PBMCs, or DNA extracted from either of those sample types. Paper-wide results and their limitations: The amount of clinical and demographic metadata varied by source and participant and was provided uncurated.

The TCR comes from a woman of 80 years or more with active COVID-19. The sample taken for sequencing was peripheral blood. This chain is built from TRBV10-3 and TRBJ1-5; there is no confident call for the D gene. The CDR3 region has the sequence CAISEIYQANQPQHF. Read as DNA, the sequence is TGTGCCATCAGTGAGATATACCAGGCGAATCAGCCCCAGCATTTT.